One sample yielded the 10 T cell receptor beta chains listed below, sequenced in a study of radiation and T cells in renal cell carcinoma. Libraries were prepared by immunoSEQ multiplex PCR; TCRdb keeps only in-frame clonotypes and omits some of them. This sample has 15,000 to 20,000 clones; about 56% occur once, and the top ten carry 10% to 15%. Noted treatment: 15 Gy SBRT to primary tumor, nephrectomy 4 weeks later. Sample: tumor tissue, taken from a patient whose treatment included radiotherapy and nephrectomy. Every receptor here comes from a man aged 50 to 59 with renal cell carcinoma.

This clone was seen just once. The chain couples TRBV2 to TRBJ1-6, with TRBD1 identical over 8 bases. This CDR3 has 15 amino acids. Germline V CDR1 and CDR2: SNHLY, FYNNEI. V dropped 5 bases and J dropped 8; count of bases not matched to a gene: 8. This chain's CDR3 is CASSFYQGADSPLHF. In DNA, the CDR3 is TGTGCCAGCAGTTTCTACCAGGGGGCAGATTCACCCCTCCACTTT.

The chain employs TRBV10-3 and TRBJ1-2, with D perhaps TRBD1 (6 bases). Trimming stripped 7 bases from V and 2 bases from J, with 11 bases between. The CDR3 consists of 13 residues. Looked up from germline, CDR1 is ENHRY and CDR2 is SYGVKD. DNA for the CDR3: TGTGCCATCACCGAGGGGGGGAACTATGGCTACACCTTC. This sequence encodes CAITEGGNYGYTF.

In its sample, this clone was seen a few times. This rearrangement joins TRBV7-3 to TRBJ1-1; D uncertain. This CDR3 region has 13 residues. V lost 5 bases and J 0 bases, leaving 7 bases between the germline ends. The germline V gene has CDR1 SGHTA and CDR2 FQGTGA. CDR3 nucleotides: TGTGCCAGCAGCCTGGCGATGAACACTGAAGCTTTCTTT. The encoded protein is CASSLAMNTEAFF.

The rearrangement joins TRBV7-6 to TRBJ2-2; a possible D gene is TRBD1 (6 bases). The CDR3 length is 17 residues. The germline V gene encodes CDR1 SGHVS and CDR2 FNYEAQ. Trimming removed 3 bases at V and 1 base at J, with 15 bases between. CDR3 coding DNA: TGTGCCAGCAGCTTCCGGCAGGGGTACGTGAACACCGGGGAGCTGTTTTTT. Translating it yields CASSFRQGYVNTGELFF. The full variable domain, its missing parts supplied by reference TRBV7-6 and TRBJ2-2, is GAGVSQSPRYKVTKRGQDVALRCDPISGHVSLYWYRQALGQGPEFLTYFNYEAQQDKSGLPNDRFSAERPEGSISTLTIQRTEQRDSAMYRCASSFRQGYVNTGELFFGEGSRLTVL.

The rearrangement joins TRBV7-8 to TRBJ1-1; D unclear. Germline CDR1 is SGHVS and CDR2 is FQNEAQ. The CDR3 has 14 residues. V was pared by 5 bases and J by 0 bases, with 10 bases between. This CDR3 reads CASSPRALNTEAFF. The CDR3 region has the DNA TGTGCCAGCAGCCCTCGGGCCTTGAACACTGAAGCTTTCTTT.

CDR3 DNA: TGTGCCAGCAGCCCCCGGGACCCTCGAGGGGGAAACATTCAGTACTTC. Its protein product is CASSPRDPRGGNIQYF. V is TRBV5-5 and J is TRBJ2-4; perhaps TRBD1 as D (6 bases). The CDR3 loop spans 16 amino acids. Germline V lookup: CDR1 SGHKS, CDR2 YYEKEE (reference sequence). V lost 4 bases, J lost 6 bases, and 20 bases lay in between.

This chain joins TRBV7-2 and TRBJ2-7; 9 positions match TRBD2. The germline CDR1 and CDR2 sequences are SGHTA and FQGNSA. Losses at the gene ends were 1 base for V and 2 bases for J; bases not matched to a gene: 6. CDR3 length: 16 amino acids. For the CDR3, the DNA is TGTGCCAGCAGCTTAGTTAGTAGCGGGGGCCCCTACGAGCAGTACTTC. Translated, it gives CASSLVSSGGPYEQYF.

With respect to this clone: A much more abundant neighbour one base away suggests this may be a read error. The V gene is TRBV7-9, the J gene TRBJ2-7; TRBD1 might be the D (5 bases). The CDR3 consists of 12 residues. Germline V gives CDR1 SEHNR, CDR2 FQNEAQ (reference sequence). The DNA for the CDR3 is TGTACCAGCACTGACAGTCCCTACGAGCAGTACTTC. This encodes CTSTDSPYEQYF. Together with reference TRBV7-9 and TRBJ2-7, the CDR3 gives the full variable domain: DTGVSQNPRHKITKRGQNVTFRCDPISEHNRLYWYRQTLGQGPEFLTYFQNEAQLEKSRLLSDRFSAERPKGSFSTLEIQRTEQGDSAMYLCTSTDSPYEQYFGPGTRLTVT.

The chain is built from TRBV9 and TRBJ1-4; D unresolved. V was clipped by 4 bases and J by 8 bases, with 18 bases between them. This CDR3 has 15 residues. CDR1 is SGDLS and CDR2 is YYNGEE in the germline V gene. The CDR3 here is CASSPRAAGGEKLFF. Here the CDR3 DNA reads TGTGCCAGCAGCCCCCGGGCAGCGGGTGGCGAAAAACTGTTTTTT. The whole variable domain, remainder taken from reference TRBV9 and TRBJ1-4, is DSGVTQTPKHLITATGQRVTLRCSPRSGDLSVYWYQQSLDQGLQFLIQYYNGEERAKGNILERFSAQQFPDLHSELNLSSLELGDSALYFCASSPRAAGGEKLFFGSGTQLSVL.

The chain's CDR3 is CASSSGQGWDTQYF. CDR3 in DNA: TGTGCCAGCAGTTCAGGCCAGGGTTGGGATACGCAGTATTTT. The V call is TRBV6-5, the J call TRBJ2-3; D possibly corresponds to TRBD1 (5 bases). Trimming cost V 4 bases and J 6 bases, with 14 bases left between them. Germline CDR1 is MNHEY and CDR2 is SVGAGI. The CDR3 has 14 amino acids.